These T cell receptor beta chains were read from a single sample in a study of Graves' ophthalmopathy and Graves' hyperthyroidism. TCRdb reprocessed the multiplex PCR reads with MiXCR, giving one entry per CDR3 protein. This sample yields 660,000 or so distinct CDR3 sequences, of which under 50% are seen a single time; 3.3% belongs to the top ten. Material: peripheral blood. All receptors come from an adult man with Graves' ophthalmopathy. The CDR3 runs from the conserved cysteine through the conserved F or W. A D gene is named only where the DNA matches it firmly. A clone size is listed for some rows: how often the clone was seen (once, few, many), or a class if it is expanded.

d_call: TRBD1
v_call: TRBV25-1
clone_size: NA
j_call: TRBJ1-4
cdr3_nt: TGTGCCAGCAGTGAACGGGGGACAGGAGGAGATGAAAAACTGTTTTTT
cdr3_aa: CASSERGTGGDEKLFF

d_call: TRBD2
v_call: TRBV6-4
clone_size: few
j_call: TRBJ2-2
cdr3_nt: TGTGCCAGCAGTGGAACGCGGGGGGCCCCGCACACCGGGGAGCTGTTTTTT
cdr3_aa: CASSGTRGAPHTGELFF

d_call: TRBD2
v_call: TRBV2
clone_size: many
j_call: TRBJ2-7
cdr3_nt: TGTGCCAGCAGTGCGGGACTAGCGGCTTACGAGCAGTACTTC
cdr3_aa: CASSAGLAAYEQYF

d_call: NA
v_call: TRBV29-1
clone_size: many
j_call: TRBJ2-6
cdr3_nt: TGCAGCGTTGAAACCAGAAACTCTGGGGCCAACGTCCTGACTTTC
cdr3_aa: CSVETRNSGANVLTF

d_call: NA
v_call: TRBV7-6
clone_size: many
j_call: TRBJ2-5
cdr3_nt: TGTGCCAGCAGCTCGAACACAGGACAAGAGACCCAGTACTTC
cdr3_aa: CASSSNTGQETQYF

d_call: NA
v_call: TRBV7-9
clone_size: NA
j_call: TRBJ1-5
cdr3_nt: TGTGCCAGCAGTTTAGCGGGGGAGGGGCGGAGGCATTTT
cdr3_aa: CASSLAGEGRRHF

d_call: NA
v_call: TRBV25-1
clone_size: NA
j_call: TRBJ1-1
cdr3_nt: TGTGCCAGCCGGGACTACGGAACCACTGAAGCTTTCTTT
cdr3_aa: CASRDYGTTEAFF

d_call: NA
v_call: TRBV12-3/TRBV12-4
clone_size: NA
j_call: TRBJ2-2
cdr3_nt: TGTGCCAGCAGTTTAAGACAGGAAAGGGCCGGGGAGCTGTTTTTT
cdr3_aa: CASSLRQERAGELFF

d_call: TRBD1
v_call: TRBV29-1
clone_size: NA
j_call: TRBJ1-5
cdr3_nt: TGCAGCGGCACAGGGGGCGATCAGCCCCAGCATTTT
cdr3_aa: CSGTGGDQPQHF

d_call: NA
v_call: TRBV19
clone_size: few
j_call: TRBJ1-2
cdr3_nt: TGTGCCGGGAGCGGGGGATCGGACTATGGCTACACCTTC
cdr3_aa: CAGSGGSDYGYTF

d_call: TRBD1
v_call: TRBV19
clone_size: NA
j_call: TRBJ2-5
cdr3_nt: TGTGCCAGTAGTGAGCTGGGCAGGGGGCGTAAAGAGGCCCAGTACTTC
cdr3_aa: CASSELGRGRKEAQYF

d_call: NA
v_call: TRBV7-9
clone_size: many
j_call: TRBJ2-7
cdr3_nt: TGTGCCAGCAGCATATCCCGATACGAGCAGTACTTC
cdr3_aa: CASSISRYEQYF

d_call: TRBD1
v_call: TRBV9
clone_size: NA
j_call: TRBJ2-2
cdr3_nt: TGTGCCAGCAGCACACAGGGGGCCACCACCGGGGAGCCGTTTTTT
cdr3_aa: CASSTQGATTGEPFF

d_call: NA
v_call: TRBV15
clone_size: many
j_call: TRBJ1-6
cdr3_nt: TGTGCCACCAGCAGGATCGGGGGGGCGACTTCACCCCTCCACTTT
cdr3_aa: CATSRIGGATSPLHF

d_call: NA
v_call: TRBV14
clone_size: once
j_call: TRBJ2-7
cdr3_nt: TGTGCCAGCAGCCAACAGGGGACAACCCCCTACGAGCAGTACTTC
cdr3_aa: CASSQQGTTPYEQYF

d_call: NA
v_call: TRBV6-2/TRBV6-3
clone_size: NA
j_call: TRBJ1-2
cdr3_nt: TGTGCCAGCAGTTACGCCTCTTTCTATGGCTACACCTTC
cdr3_aa: CASSYASFYGYTF

d_call: NA
v_call: TRBV5-1
clone_size: few
j_call: TRBJ2-7
cdr3_nt: TGCGCCAGCAGCGAAACAGGGTATTCCTACGAGCAGTACTTC
cdr3_aa: CASSETGYSYEQYF

d_call: NA
v_call: TRBV5-8
clone_size: many
j_call: TRBJ2-5
cdr3_nt: TGTGCCAGCAGCTTGCACTCTGGGAGCATCCAAGAGACCCAGTACTTC
cdr3_aa: CASSLHSGSIQETQYF

d_call: NA
v_call: TRBV7-3
clone_size: NA
j_call: TRBJ2-7
cdr3_nt: TGTGCTAGAGCCTCGGGCATATCCTACGAGCAGTACTTC
cdr3_aa: CARASGISYEQYF

d_call: TRBD1
v_call: TRBV5-6
clone_size: once
j_call: TRBJ1-4
cdr3_nt: TGTGCCAGCAGCTTGCCTCCGGGACAGGGCCAAAAGGAACTGTTTTTT
cdr3_aa: CASSLPPGQGQKELFF

d_call: NA
v_call: TRBV7-9
clone_size: many
j_call: TRBJ1-2
cdr3_nt: TGTGCCAGCAGCCCTCGGAACGAAAACTATGGCTACACCTTC
cdr3_aa: CASSPRNENYGYTF

d_call: NA
v_call: TRBV20-1
clone_size: many
j_call: TRBJ2-5
cdr3_nt: TGCAGTGCTGGCAGGTACCAAGAGACCCAGTACTTC
cdr3_aa: CSAGRYQETQYF

d_call: NA
v_call: TRBV7-2
clone_size: many
j_call: TRBJ2-2
cdr3_nt: TGTGCCAGCAGCTCTATCACCGGGGAGCTGTTTTTT
cdr3_aa: CASSSITGELFF

d_call: TRBD1
v_call: TRBV6-6
clone_size: many
j_call: TRBJ2-6
cdr3_nt: TGTGCCAGCAGTTACCACCCAGGGGGCCTGACTTTC
cdr3_aa: CASSYHPGGLTF

d_call: NA
v_call: TRBV5-5
clone_size: few
j_call: TRBJ2-2
cdr3_nt: TGTGCCAGCAGCCCACCGATCACCGGGGAGCTGTTTTTT
cdr3_aa: CASSPPITGELFF

d_call: TRBD1
v_call: TRBV2
clone_size: NA
j_call: TRBJ2-7
cdr3_nt: TGTGCCAGTGAACAGGGACAGGGGACCTACGAGCAGTACTTC
cdr3_aa: CASEQGQGTYEQYF

d_call: NA
v_call: TRBV7-8
clone_size: many
j_call: TRBJ2-7
cdr3_nt: TGTGCCAGCAGCTTAGACCAGACAGGAAGCTCCTACGAGCAGTACTTC
cdr3_aa: CASSLDQTGSSYEQYF

d_call: TRBD2
v_call: TRBV25-1
clone_size: NA
j_call: TRBJ2-3
cdr3_nt: TGTGCCAGCAGTGGGACGGGGGGGAGCACAGTTACGCAGTATTTT
cdr3_aa: CASSGTGGSTVTQYF

d_call: TRBD1
v_call: TRBV29-1
clone_size: NA
j_call: TRBJ1-2
cdr3_nt: TGCAGCTTTGACAGGGGCTATGGCTACACCTTC
cdr3_aa: CSFDRGYGYTF

d_call: NA
v_call: TRBV20-1
clone_size: NA
j_call: TRBJ2-2
cdr3_nt: TGCAGTGCGAACAGGGTCGACACCGGGGAGCTGTTTTTT
cdr3_aa: CSANRVDTGELFF

d_call: TRBD1
v_call: TRBV12-3/TRBV12-4
clone_size: once
j_call: TRBJ1-4
cdr3_nt: TGTGCCAGCAGTAGTAGGGACAGGGGAACGGATGAAAAACTGTTTTTT
cdr3_aa: CASSSRDRGTDEKLFF

d_call: NA
v_call: TRBV6-5
clone_size: NA
j_call: TRBJ2-7
cdr3_nt: TGTGCCAGCAGTGCCTACAGGGAGGGTACCCACGAGCAGTACTTC
cdr3_aa: CASSAYREGTHEQYF

d_call: TRBD1
v_call: TRBV5-8
clone_size: many
j_call: TRBJ2-5
cdr3_nt: TGTGCCAGCAGCTTGGAAGACAGGGGACAAGAGACCCAGTACTTC
cdr3_aa: CASSLEDRGQETQYF

d_call: NA
v_call: TRBV20-1
clone_size: few
j_call: TRBJ2-7
cdr3_nt: TGCAGTGCTAGTCTCAGGGTCTCCGAGCAGTACTTC
cdr3_aa: CSASLRVSEQYF

d_call: NA
v_call: TRBV12-3/TRBV12-4
clone_size: NA
j_call: TRBJ2-7
cdr3_nt: TGTGCCAGCAGAGAACGGACAGAAAGCGAGCAGTACTTC
cdr3_aa: CASRERTESEQYF

d_call: NA
v_call: TRBV29-1
clone_size: many
j_call: TRBJ2-2
cdr3_nt: TGCAGCGTGGTGTGGAGGGGAACCGTGGAGCTGTTTTTT
cdr3_aa: CSVVWRGTVELFF

d_call: NA
v_call: TRBV15
clone_size: once
j_call: TRBJ2-6
cdr3_nt: TGTGCCACCAGCAGGGAGTACGTCTCTGGGGCCAACGTCCTGACTTTC
cdr3_aa: CATSREYVSGANVLTF

d_call: TRBD1
v_call: TRBV20-1
clone_size: NA
j_call: TRBJ1-1
cdr3_nt: TGCAGTGCTAGAGTGGCCAGGACAGGGCTAACGAACACTGAAGCTTTCTTT
cdr3_aa: CSARVARTGLTNTEAFF

d_call: NA
v_call: TRBV14
clone_size: NA
j_call: TRBJ2-1
cdr3_nt: TGTGCCAGCAGCCCTAGCTTGGTGCATGAGCAGTTCTTC
cdr3_aa: CASSPSLVHEQFF

d_call: NA
v_call: TRBV10-2
clone_size: NA
j_call: TRBJ2-2
cdr3_nt: TGCGCCAGCAGTGAGTCAGCAGGGACCGGGGAGCTGTTTTTT
cdr3_aa: CASSESAGTGELFF

d_call: NA
v_call: TRBV6-1
clone_size: many
j_call: TRBJ2-5
cdr3_nt: TGTGCCAGCAGTGAATCTTTCCGGAGCGAGACCCAGTACTTC
cdr3_aa: CASSESFRSETQYF

d_call: NA
v_call: TRBV12-3/TRBV12-4
clone_size: many
j_call: TRBJ1-2
cdr3_nt: TGTGCCAGCAGTCATAGGAACTATGGCTACACCTTC
cdr3_aa: CASSHRNYGYTF

d_call: TRBD2
v_call: TRBV24-1
clone_size: NA
j_call: TRBJ2-5
cdr3_nt: TGTGCCACCAGTGACCCTAGCGGATCTCAAGAGACCGAGTACTTT
cdr3_aa: CATSDPSGSQETEYF

d_call: TRBD1
v_call: TRBV29-1
clone_size: many
j_call: TRBJ1-2
cdr3_nt: TGCAGCGTTGGACAGGGCAACTATGGCTACACCTTC
cdr3_aa: CSVGQGNYGYTF

d_call: NA
v_call: TRBV25-1
clone_size: many
j_call: TRBJ1-1
cdr3_nt: TGTGCCAGCAGTGTGCAGGGGAAGGCTGAAGCTTTCTTT
cdr3_aa: CASSVQGKAEAFF

d_call: NA
v_call: TRBV5-1
clone_size: NA
j_call: TRBJ1-4
cdr3_nt: TGCGCCAGCAGCTCCCAGGGGATAGCTAATGAAAAACTGTTTTTT
cdr3_aa: CASSSQGIANEKLFF

d_call: NA
v_call: TRBV12-3/TRBV12-4
clone_size: NA
j_call: TRBJ2-7
cdr3_nt: TGTGCCAGCGCTTCGACAGCTAACTACGAGCAGTACTTC
cdr3_aa: CASASTANYEQYF

d_call: TRBD1
v_call: TRBV19
clone_size: many
j_call: TRBJ1-5
cdr3_nt: TGTGCCAGTAGAGCGACAGGGTACGATCAGCCCCAGCATTTT
cdr3_aa: CASRATGYDQPQHF

d_call: NA
v_call: TRBV7-9
clone_size: NA
j_call: TRBJ1-1
cdr3_nt: TGTGCCAGCAGCCATTATTCCGGGGACACTGAAGCTTTCTTT
cdr3_aa: CASSHYSGDTEAFF

d_call: TRBD2
v_call: TRBV29-1
clone_size: many
j_call: TRBJ2-5
cdr3_nt: TGCAGCGGGCGCGGGGGGCGAGAGACCCAGTACTTC
cdr3_aa: CSGRGGRETQYF

d_call: TRBD2
v_call: TRBV4-2
clone_size: few
j_call: TRBJ2-7
cdr3_nt: TGTGCCAGCAGCCCCGGACTAGCGGGGGGTCCTAGCTCCTACGAGCAGTACTTC
cdr3_aa: CASSPGLAGGPSSYEQYF

d_call: TRBD2
v_call: TRBV20-1
clone_size: NA
j_call: TRBJ2-7
cdr3_nt: TGCAGTGCTAGAGCAAGGACTAGCGTCAACGAGCAGTACTTC
cdr3_aa: CSARARTSVNEQYF

d_call: NA
v_call: TRBV7-2
clone_size: NA
j_call: TRBJ1-2
cdr3_nt: TGTGCCAGCAGCATAGGAGAGTTGCCGTATGGCTACACCTTC
cdr3_aa: CASSIGELPYGYTF

d_call: TRBD1
v_call: TRBV15
clone_size: many
j_call: TRBJ1-5
cdr3_nt: TGTGCCACCAGCAGAGATCGGGGGGACAGACGTGGACAGCCCCAGCATTTT
cdr3_aa: CATSRDRGDRRGQPQHF

d_call: NA
v_call: TRBV9
clone_size: NA
j_call: TRBJ1-1
cdr3_nt: TGTGCCAGCGGCGTTGAGGGGGGCACTGAAGCTTTCTTT
cdr3_aa: CASGVEGGTEAFF

d_call: NA
v_call: TRBV7-9
clone_size: many
j_call: TRBJ1-5
cdr3_nt: TGTGCCAGCAGCTTAGGTCGTGCCCCGCAGCCCCAGCATTTT
cdr3_aa: CASSLGRAPQPQHF

d_call: NA
v_call: TRBV7-2
clone_size: many
j_call: TRBJ1-2
cdr3_nt: TGTGCCAGCAGTGTTGAACTAGCTAACTATGGCTACACCTTC
cdr3_aa: CASSVELANYGYTF

d_call: TRBD1
v_call: TRBV10-3
clone_size: NA
j_call: TRBJ2-7
cdr3_nt: TGTGCCAGCTCAGGAGCAGGGGGACCTCCCTACGAGCAGTACTTC
cdr3_aa: CASSGAGGPPYEQYF

d_call: NA
v_call: TRBV20-1
clone_size: NA
j_call: TRBJ2-2
cdr3_nt: TGCAGTGCTAGTAACACGAACACCGGGGAGCTGTTTTTT
cdr3_aa: CSASNTNTGELFF

d_call: TRBD1
v_call: TRBV19
clone_size: few
j_call: TRBJ2-7
cdr3_nt: TGTGCCAGTAGTCTAATCGGACAGGGTGGGATTGACTCCTACGAGCAGTACTTC
cdr3_aa: CASSLIGQGGIDSYEQYF